This TCR beta chain was profiled in a study of blood T cell repertoires in COVID-19. Study context: Researchers got acute and convalescent COVID-19 samples from the United States, Italy and Spain. In each case, the material was cDNA or gDNA derived from T cells, B-cell-depleted T cells, or PBMCs.

Authors' processing steps: From reference gene primer amplification, estimates of nucleated cell counts were derived. Clones were sequenced by immunoSEQ multiplex PCR, and TCRdb holds only the in-frame ones, with some missing. D and trimming were read from the DNA, whereas the V and J calls and clone size are those reported in that table. Seen here are roughly 25,000 clones, around nine tenths observed once, and the top ten hold approximately 7.5%. There are 16 residues in the CDR3. After removal of 3 bases from V and 2 bases from J, the junction contained 3 bases not matched to a gene. Per germline, CDR1 SGDLS and CDR2 YYNGEE.

The sequence was collected from a man aged 50 to 59 with active COVID-19. The chain carries TRBV9 and TRBJ1-3, with 12 bases fitting TRBD1. Material for sequencing was peripheral blood. CDR3 sequence reads: CASSGGQGAPGNTIYF. CDR3 nucleotide sequence: TGTGCCAGCAGCGGGGGACAGGGGGCGCCTGGAAACACCATATATTTT.